The 19 T cell receptor beta chains in this list originate from one sample, sequenced in a study of T cell changes during pregnancy in multiple sclerosis. This table comes from immunoSEQ multiplex PCR, and its TCRdb copy is limited to in-frame clones, with some not included. The sample contains about 72,000 clones, around 90% of which appear only once. The specimen comprised peripheral blood, sampled in the first trimester of pregnancy. These receptor sequences come from a female donor in good health, enrolled as a control in a pregnancy study.

The chain joins TRBV28 to TRBJ1-1, with unresolved D. The V end lost 5 bases, the J end lost 4 bases, and 8 bases lay between the germline ends. Germline V gene data show CDR1 as MDHEN and CDR2 as SYDVKM. The CDR3 is 12 residues long. CDR3 bases: TGTGCCAGCAGTCCCCGTCCCACTGAAGCTTTCTTT. This encodes CASSPRPTEAFF.

The genes are TRBV6-1 and TRBJ1-3; maybe TRBD1 (5 bases). The CDR3 is 16 amino acids. V lost 4 bases, J lost 0 bases, and 13 bases lay in between. CDR1 is MNHNS and CDR2 is SASEGT in the germline V gene. The CDR3 DNA reads as TGTGCCAGCAGTGGGCGGGGGGTAAGCTCTGGAAACACCATATATTTT. This translates into CASSGRGVSSGNTIYF.

V is TRBV5-1 and J is TRBJ2-1; 11 bases fit TRBD2. CDR1 is SGHRS, CDR2 YFSETQ, per germline. There are 17 residues in the CDR3. V dropped 0 bases and J dropped 3; count of bases not matched to a gene: 5. In DNA, the CDR3 is TGCGCCAGCAGCTTGGATCTAGCGGGAGGACTCTACAATGAGCAGTTCTTC. It is translated as CASSLDLAGGLYNEQFF.

The chain uses TRBV4-2 and TRBJ2-3, with 11 bases that match TRBD1. Germline V gives CDR1 LGHNA, CDR2 YNFKEQ. The trim removed 0 bases at V and 4 bases at J, leaving 3 bases unmatched. CDR3 length: 16 amino acids. CDR3 nucleotides: TGTGCCAGCAGCCAAGATAAGGGACAGGGGGCAGATACGCAGTATTTT. This sequence encodes CASSQDKGQGADTQYF.

The V call is TRBV5-5, the J call TRBJ2-1; no clear D gene. Germline V gene data show CDR1 as SGHKS and CDR2 as YYEKEE (reference sequence). CDR3 length equals 14 residues. The germline V and J ends were trimmed by 0 bases and 2 bases, with 6 bases remaining between them. The CDR3 is CASSLVSAYNEQFF. The DNA for the CDR3 is TGTGCCAGCAGCTTGGTCTCAGCCTACAATGAGCAGTTCTTC.

The chain's CDR3 is CASTFRLAGTYEQYF. For the CDR3, the DNA is TGTGCCAGCACTTTCCGGCTAGCGGGGACCTACGAGCAGTACTTC. V gene TRBV6-1 combines with J gene TRBJ2-5; 9 bases agree with TRBD2. The tail of the sequence fits TRBJ2-7 better, so the J call may be wrong. The length of the CDR3 is 15 residues. Germline assignment: CDR1 MNHNS and CDR2 SASEGT.

The rearrangement links TRBV5-1 to TRBJ2-3; weak D call: TRBD1 (6 bases). V was clipped by 1 base and J by 4 bases, with 10 bases between them. Germline values: CDR1 SGHRS, CDR2 YFSETQ. This CDR3 has 14 residues. The CDR3 DNA reads TGCGCCAGCAGCTTGTTAGGGGGAGCAGATACGCAGTATTTT. As protein: CASSLLGGADTQYF.

The chain couples TRBV19 to TRBJ1-1, with TRBD1 as a possible D gene (5 bases). Germline V lookup: CDR1 LNHDA, CDR2 SQIVND (reference sequence). V shed 2 bases and J shed 4 bases, with 23 bases lying between them. The CDR3 extends over 18 amino acids. This CDR3 is CASSIQARHKQGTTEAFF. In nucleotides, the CDR3 is TGTGCCAGTAGTATACAAGCCCGTCACAAGCAGGGAACCACTGAAGCTTTCTTT.

This sequence joins TRBV4-1 and TRBJ2-3; TRBD2 is a possible D gene (6 bases). This CDR3 region has 19 residues. Trimming left V 0 bases short and J 2 bases short, with 21 bases between. The germline CDR1 and CDR2 sequences are MGHRA and YSYEKL. CDR3 residues: CASSQDGGAGSGYTDTQYF. DNA of the CDR3: TGCGCCAGCAGCCAAGATGGAGGGGCGGGCAGCGGATACACAGATACGCAGTATTTT.

The chain employs TRBV28 and TRBJ1-5; 9 positions match TRBD1. This CDR3 contains 15 residues. Germline assignment: CDR1 MDHEN and CDR2 SYDVKM. Trimming at V came to 5 bases and at J to 6 bases, leaving 8 bases not matched to a gene. As DNA, the CDR3 is TGTGCCAGCAGTGAAAACAGGGGGCTGGTTCAGCCCCAGCATTTT. Translated: CASSENRGLVQPQHF.

This clone has only one observation. This chain links TRBV7-9 with TRBJ2-7; no clear D. Between the trimmed V and J ends, which lost 6 bases and 1 base, there was a span of 13 bases. The CDR3 spans 14 residues. CDR1 is SEHNR and CDR2 is FQNEAQ in the germline V gene (reference sequence). CDR3 DNA sequence: TGTGCCAGCAGACAGTCTCATTCTTCCTACGAGCAGTACTTC. This translates into CASRQSHSSYEQYF.

The V call is TRBV19, the J call TRBJ2-3, with D tentatively TRBD2 (5 bases). Germline V gene lookup returns CDR1 LNHDA and CDR2 SQIVND (reference sequence). Trimming cost V 6 bases and J 6 bases, with 10 bases left between them. This CDR3 spans 12 amino acids. The CDR3 reads CASRVGGDTQYF. CDR3 nucleotides: TGTGCCAGTAGGGTCGGCGGGGATACGCAGTATTTT.

The chain links TRBV27 to TRBJ1-4, with TRBD1 identical over 9 bases. The CDR3 length is 14 residues. The V and J ends lost 7 bases and 8 bases, in that order; junction bases with no gene match: 8. Germline V CDR1 and CDR2: MNHEY, SMNVEV (reference sequence). CDR3 nucleotides: TGTGCCAGCACTTCCGGGACAGGGAGAGAAAAACTGTTTTTT. Protein product: CASTSGTGREKLFF.

The chain has TRBV28 and TRBJ1-1, with TRBD1 as a possible D gene (6 bases). Trimming stripped 0 bases from V and 0 bases from J, with 11 bases between. This CDR3 has 16 residues. The germline V gene encodes CDR1 MDHEN and CDR2 SYDVKM. As DNA, the CDR3 is TGTGCCAGCAGTTTATGGTCAGGGGCAGTGAACACTGAAGCTTTCTTT. Protein: CASSLWSGAVNTEAFF. The variable domain in full, with the rest retrieved from reference TRBV28 and TRBJ1-1, is DVKVTQSSRYLVKRTGEKVFLECVQDMDHENMFWYRQDPGLGLRLIYFSYDVKMKEKGDIPEGYSVSREKKERFSLILESASTNQTSMYLCASSLWSGAVNTEAFFGQGTRLTVV.

This sequence joins TRBV29-1 and TRBJ1-2; the D is unclear. The V end was cut by 5 bases, the J end by 0 bases, with 7 bases between. Germline V gene sequence: CDR1 SQVTM, CDR2 ANQGSEA. This CDR3 region has 12 residues. CDR3 coding DNA: TGCAGCGTTCACAGTTCTAACTATGGCTACACCTTC. Residues: CSVHSSNYGYTF. Full variable domain (rest looked up from reference TRBV29-1 and TRBJ1-2): SAVISQKPSRDICQRGTSLTIQCQVDSQVTMMFWYRQQPGQSLTLIATANQGSEATYESGFVIDKFPISRPNLTFSTLTVSNMSPEDSSIYLCSVHSSNYGYTFGSGTRLTVV.

J is TRBJ1-5 and V is TRBV6-1, with TRBD1 matching over 8 bases. CDR1 and CDR2 from the germline V gene are MNHNS and SASEGT. J was trimmed by 8 bases and V by 5 bases; bases with no gene match: 8. The CDR3 has 14 residues. This CDR3 is CASSPGQGSEPQHF. In DNA, the CDR3 is TGTGCCAGCAGTCCTGGACAGGGATCGGAGCCCCAGCATTTT.

The rearrangement joins TRBV28 to TRBJ2-3; D remains ambiguous. The V gene lost 1 base and the J gene lost 5 bases, with 4 bases spanning the gap. Germline V gives CDR1 MDHEN, CDR2 SYDVKM. The CDR3 is 12 amino acids. The CDR3 loop reads CASSLLKDTQYF. The DNA of the CDR3 is TGTGCCAGCAGTTTATTAAAAGATACGCAGTATTTT.

The chain combines TRBV28 with TRBJ2-6; D remains ambiguous. Trimming took 4 bases from V and 1 from J, leaving 14 bases between them. The CDR3 loop spans 17 amino acids. Germline CDR1 and CDR2: MDHEN and SYDVKM. The DNA of the CDR3 is TGTGCCAGCAGTTCAGAGGCGTCATCGTCTGGGGCCAACGTCCTGACTTTC. It specifies CASSSEASSSGANVLTF.

This clone was seen a single time. The rearrangement uses TRBV5-1 and TRBJ2-3; 7 bases match TRBD1. J lost 5 bases, V lost 4 bases, and 4 bases had no gene match. Per the germline V gene, CDR1 is SGHRS and CDR2 is YFSETQ. This CDR3 is built from 13 residues. The CDR3 sequence: CASSPRQGDTQYF. CDR3 DNA: TGCGCCAGCAGCCCCAGACAGGGAGATACGCAGTATTTT.